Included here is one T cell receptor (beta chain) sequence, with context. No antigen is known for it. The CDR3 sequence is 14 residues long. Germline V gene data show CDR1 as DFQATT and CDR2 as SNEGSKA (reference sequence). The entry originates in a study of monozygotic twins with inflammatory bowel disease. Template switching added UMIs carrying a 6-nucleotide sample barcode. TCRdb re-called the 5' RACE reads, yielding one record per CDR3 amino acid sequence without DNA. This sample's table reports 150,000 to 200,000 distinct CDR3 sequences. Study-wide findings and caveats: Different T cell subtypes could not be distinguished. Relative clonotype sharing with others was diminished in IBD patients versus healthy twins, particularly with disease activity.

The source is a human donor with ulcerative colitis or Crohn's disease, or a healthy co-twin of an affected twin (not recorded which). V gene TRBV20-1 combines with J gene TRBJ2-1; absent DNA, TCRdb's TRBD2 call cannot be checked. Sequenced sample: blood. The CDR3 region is CSAVGLAGYNEQFF.